Presented here are 22 T cell receptor beta chains from one specimen sequenced in a study of T cells in Graves' hyperthyroidism and ophthalmopathy. Amplification yielded TCR beta CDR3 regions, with RNA transcripts as the source. TCR CDR3 underwent first-round RT-PCR with the HTBI primer set. TCRdb itself ran the multiplex PCR reads through MiXCR, one entry per CDR3 protein. The repertoire holds fewer than 350,000 distinct CDR3 sequences, less than 20% seen once, with roughly 15% in the top ten. The specimen was blood. These receptors came from a woman between 40 and 50 years old with Graves' ophthalmopathy.

The genes are TRBV11-2 and TRBJ2-7; 8 positions agree with TRBD1. V dropped 5 bases and J dropped 1; count of bases not matched to a gene: 4. Per germline, CDR1 SGHAT and CDR2 FQNNGV. This CDR3 contains 14 residues. The CDR3 reads CASSIQGGSYEQYF. Here the CDR3 DNA reads TGTGCCAGCAGCATACAGGGGGGATCCTACGAGCAGTACTTC.

This clonotype was counted ten times or more. The chain has TRBV30 and TRBJ1-6, with no clear D. Between the trimmed V and J ends, which lost 4 bases and 6 bases, there was a span of 7 bases. Germline V CDR1 and CDR2: GTSNPN, SVGIG (reference sequence). The CDR3 is 12 residues long. CDR3 in DNA: TGTGCCTGGAAGGGATTTAATTCACCCCTCCACTTT. Its protein product is CAWKGFNSPLHF.

Details on this clonotype: The DNA is omitted, as the CDR3 cannot be located on it reliably, and the CDR3 follows TCRdb's listing. The J gene is TRBJ1-1, the V gene TRBV2. The CDR3 adds up to 20 amino acids, both ends counted. Germline values: CDR1 SNHLY, CDR2 FYNNEI. CDR3 in amino acids: CASRGAGDSDEQYFGPGAFF.

This clonotype showed up many times. This chain joins TRBV4-1 and TRBJ2-7, with D possibly TRBD2 on 6 matching bases. Between the trimmed V and J ends, which lost 2 bases and 9 bases, there was a span of 14 bases. This CDR3 comprises 13 residues. Germline V gives CDR1 MGHRA, CDR2 YSYEKL. In DNA, the CDR3 is TGCGCCAGCAGCCAACTTTCGGGGGAACGGCAGTACTTC. Amino acid sequence: CASSQLSGERQYF.

This clonotype was seen just once. The chain recombines TRBV19 with TRBJ1-1; D not certain. V was shortened by 3 bases and J by 1 base, with 9 bases between the two germline ends. Germline V gene sequence: CDR1 LNHDA, CDR2 SQIVND (reference sequence). This CDR3 is built from 14 residues. CDR3 protein: CASSIFRGNTEAFF. The CDR3 nucleotides read TGTGCCAGTAGTATTTTCCGGGGGAACACTGAAGCTTTCTTT.

V gene TRBV20-1 combines with J gene TRBJ2-5; 13 bases are shared with TRBD2. V shed 5 bases, J shed 9 bases, and the junction held 6 bases outside the gene matches. The CDR3 is 13 amino acids. Germline V gene sequence: CDR1 DFQATT, CDR2 SNEGSKA (reference sequence). The chain's CDR3 is CSARTSGSFPQYF. CDR3 nucleotide sequence: TGCAGTGCTCGGACTAGCGGGAGTTTTCCCCAGTACTTC.

V usage is TRBV12-3 or TRBV12-4 and J usage is TRBJ1-2; D is uncertain. The V end lost 4 bases, the J end lost 7 bases, and 19 bases lay between the germline ends. CDR3 length equals 15 residues. The CDR3 loop is CASSSPRASSGGYTF. In nucleotides, the CDR3 is TGTGCCAGCAGTTCGCCACGGGCCTCATCGGGTGGCTACACCTTC.

This clonotype was counted many times. This may be a read error, as it is one base from a much larger clone. The J gene is TRBJ1-5, the V gene TRBV12-3 or TRBV12-4; D is undetermined. The CDR3 loop spans 13 amino acids. The V gene lost 1 base and the J gene lost 6 bases, with 7 bases spanning the gap. The CDR3 DNA is TGTGCCAGCAGTTTAGGTCTAGTTCAGCCCCAGCATTTT. Translation: CASSLGLVQPQHF.

At least ten counts were recorded for this clonotype. The chain joins TRBV30 to TRBJ2-7, with TRBD1 matching over 8 bases. V was clipped by 3 bases and J by 3 bases; unmatched bases: 4. The CDR3 contains 13 residues. Per the germline V gene, CDR1 is GTSNPN and CDR2 is SVGIG (reference sequence). In DNA form, the CDR3 reads TGTGCCTGGAGGAGGACAGGGAACTACGAGCAGTACTTC. It specifies CAWRRTGNYEQYF.

This clonotype showed up many times. This chain links TRBV19 with TRBJ1-1; perhaps TRBD1 as D (6 bases). This CDR3 region has 14 residues. V dropped 6 bases and J dropped 3 bases, with 14 bases sitting between them. Per the germline V gene, CDR1 is LNHDA and CDR2 is SQIVND (reference sequence). CDR3 in DNA: TGTGCCAGTAGAGGGGGGCTAGGGGACACTGAAGCTTTCTTT. This gives the protein CASRGGLGDTEAFF.

This clonotype was observed many times. The J gene is TRBJ2-2, the V gene TRBV7-8, with D unclear. With 0 bases removed from V and 4 bases from J, the gap between germline ends came to 6 bases. Germline CDR1 and CDR2: SGHVS and FQNEAQ. The CDR3 extends over 14 amino acids. CDR3 region: CASSLATPTGELFF. CDR3 sequence (DNA): TGTGCCAGCAGCTTAGCGACCCCCACCGGGGAGCTGTTTTTT.

This clonotype was seen ten or more times. The chain carries TRBV7-8 and TRBJ1-5; D remains unclear. CDR3 length: 13 amino acids. CDR1 is SGHVS and CDR2 is FQNEAQ in the germline V gene. Trimming pared 4 bases from V and 4 bases from J, leaving 8 bases between. CDR3 DNA: TGTGCCAGCAGCTCTACAGTGAATCAGCCCCAGCATTTT. It is translated as CASSSTVNQPQHF. Based on the CDR3 plus reference TRBV7-8 and TRBJ1-5, the full variable domain is GAGVSQSPRYKVAKRGQDVALRCDPISGHVSLFWYQQALGQGPEFLTYFQNEAQLDKSGLPSDRFFAERPEGSVSTLKIQRTQQEDSAVYLCASSSTVNQPQHFGDGTRLSIL.

This clonotype was observed at least ten times. The gene calls are TRBV18 and TRBJ2-7; weak D call: TRBD2 (6 bases). Germline V gene data show CDR1 as KGHSH and CDR2 as LQKENI. The V end was cut by 3 bases, the J end by 6 bases, with 12 bases between. This CDR3 spans 13 amino acids. CDR3 sequence (DNA): TGTGCCAGCTCACCCCGGGGGTGGGCCGAGCAGTACTTC. Amino acids: CASSPRGWAEQYF.

There are many counts of this clonotype. The chain uses TRBV5-6 and TRBJ2-7, with TRBD1 identical over 11 bases. Germline V lookup: CDR1 SGHDT, CDR2 YYEEEE. The CDR3 has 18 amino acids. V lost 3 bases and J lost 4; bases outside the gene matches: 15. In DNA form, the CDR3 reads TGTGCCAGCAGCTCCCTATCCAGGACAGGGGGCAAGGGATACGAGCAGTACTTC. Protein sequence: CASSSLSRTGGKGYEQYF. The full variable domain, with the rest looked up from reference TRBV5-6 and TRBJ2-7, is DAGVTQSPTHLIKTRGQQVTLRCSPKSGHDTVSWYQQALGQGPQFIFQYYEEEERQRGNFPDRFSGHQFPNYSSELNVNALLLGDSALYLCASSSLSRTGGKGYEQYFGPGTRLTVT.

There are a few counts of this clonotype. The chain combines TRBV18 with TRBJ2-6, with D uncertain. V was pared by 1 base and J by 2 bases, with 6 bases between. Germline lookup yields CDR1 KGHSH and CDR2 LQKENI. The CDR3 is made up of 15 amino acids. The CDR3 protein is CASSPQGTGANVLTF. Written as DNA, the CDR3 is TGTGCCAGCTCACCACAGGGTACTGGGGCCAACGTCCTGACTTTC.

This clonotype was seen a few times. This sequence joins TRBV18 and TRBJ2-5, with D possibly being TRBD1 or TRBD2 (5 bases each). The V end was cut by 5 bases, the J end by 1 base, with 17 bases between. CDR1 and CDR2 from the germline V gene are KGHSH and LQKENI. The CDR3 contains 16 residues. CDR3: CASSRDGSSIQETQYF. CDR3 nucleotides: TGTGCCAGCTCAAGGGACGGGTCCTCAATCCAAGAGACCCAGTACTTC.

The table lists this clonotype with many counts. The rearrangement links TRBV6-2 or TRBV6-3 to TRBJ2-7, with 7 bases matching TRBD2. Losses at the gene ends were 7 bases for V and 2 bases for J; bases not matched to a gene: 5. CDR1 is MNHEY and CDR2 is SVGEGT in the germline V gene. The CDR3 sequence is 13 residues long. This chain's CDR3 is CASIRAGTYEQYF. As DNA, the CDR3 is TGTGCCAGCATCAGAGCGGGGACCTACGAGCAGTACTTC.

This clonotype was seen at least ten times. This sequence joins TRBV25-1 and TRBJ1-2; TRBD1 agrees at 8 bases. V lost 1 base and J lost 10; bases outside the gene matches: 8. CDR1 MGHDK and CDR2 SYGVNS come from the germline V gene. CDR3 length equals 14 residues. CDR3 DNA: TGTGCCAGCAGTGAATCCGGGACAGGTGTTGACTACACCTTC. Protein sequence: CASSESGTGVDYTF.

V gene TRBV6-1 combines with J gene TRBJ1-2; no firm D call. The CDR3 has 14 residues. The germline V and J ends were trimmed by 3 bases and 6 bases, with 14 bases remaining between them. Germline-derived CDR1 and CDR2 are MNHNS and SASEGT. CDR3 in amino acids: CASSESGRVDGYTF. The CDR3, as DNA: TGTGCCAGCAGTGAGTCGGGAAGGGTAGATGGCTACACCTTC.

This clonotype was found many times. The rearrangement uses TRBV19 and TRBJ1-2; D gene uncertain. The germline CDR1 and CDR2 sequences are LNHDA and SQIVND (reference sequence). Trimming took 7 bases from V and 0 from J, leaving 15 bases between them. The CDR3 consists of 15 residues. CDR3 in amino acids: CASTQRITANYGYTF. The CDR3 DNA reads as TGTGCCAGTACCCAAAGGATCACAGCTAACTATGGCTACACCTTC.

This clonotype was picked up many times. The CDR3 region is CASSVVSSGGFPGYTF. The CDR3 nucleotides are TGTGCCAGCAGCGTAGTGTCGTCAGGGGGCTTCCCTGGCTACACCTTC. V usage is TRBV9 and J usage is TRBJ1-2; 8 bases line up with TRBD1. The CDR3 is made up of 16 amino acids. Germline lookup yields CDR1 SGDLS and CDR2 YYNGEE. The junction had 11 bases not matched to a gene; V was cut back by 0 bases and J by 7 bases. Together with reference TRBV9 and TRBJ1-2, the CDR3 gives the full variable domain: DSGVTQTPKHLITATGQRVTLRCSPRSGDLSVYWYQQSLDQGLQFLIQYYNGEERAKGNILERFSAQQFPDLHSELNLSSLELGDSALYFCASSVVSSGGFPGYTFGSGTRLTVV.

The J gene is TRBJ2-5, the V gene TRBV13, with a tentative D call TRBD1 (5 bases). Germline-derived CDR1 and CDR2 are PRHDT and FYEKMQ (reference sequence). The germline V and J ends were trimmed by 3 bases and 7 bases, with 6 bases remaining between them. This CDR3 region has 11 residues. The CDR3 spells CASSFQGTQYF. DNA for the CDR3: TGTGCCAGCAGCTTTCAGGGGACCCAGTACTTC.